The 22 T cell receptor beta chains reported below all come from one sample, sequenced in a study of T cells in Graves' hyperthyroidism and ophthalmopathy. Amplification of TCR beta CDR3 regions used RNA as the template. The study used the HTBI primer set for a first-round RT-PCR of the TCR CDR3. A single record per CDR3 protein comes from TCRdb applying MiXCR to the multiplex PCR reads. The table records about 300,000 distinct CDR3 sequences, around 20% of them present only once. Sequencing was done on a sample of blood. The receptors were sampled from a man over 45 with Graves' ophthalmopathy.

This rearrangement joins TRBV6-5 to TRBJ2-2; TRBD2 agrees at 9 bases. The CDR3 sequence is 18 residues long. CDR1 and CDR2 from the germline V gene are MNHEY and SVGAGI. The V gene end was trimmed by 0 bases and the J gene end by 6 bases; junction bases not matched to a gene: 11. CDR3 coding DNA: TGTGCCAGCAGTTACTCGGGTAGCGGGAGTGTCGGGGCCGGGGAGCTGTTTTTT. It translates to CASSYSGSGSVGAGELFF.

This clonotype was observed a few times. This rearrangement joins TRBV7-2 to TRBJ1-2; 7 nucleotides agree with TRBD1. The CDR3 length is 13 residues. Germline V lookup: CDR1 SGHTA, CDR2 FQGNSA. V lost 6 bases to trimming and J lost 6 bases; unmatched junction nucleotides: 7. CDR3 DNA: TGTGCCAGCAGAAGACAGGGATCGGATGGCTACACCTTC. It codes for CASRRQGSDGYTF.

Concerning this clonotype: A junction boundary mismatches the germline segment, possibly from a read error. The gene calls are TRBV5-5 and TRBJ2-5, with a possible D match to TRBD1 (6 bases). In germline, CDR1 is SGHKS, CDR2 YYEKEE (reference sequence). CDR3 length equals 15 residues. DNA of the CDR3: TGTGCCAGCAGCCAGCCCTGGGGCCGGACAGAGGCCCAGTACTTC. Translation: CASSQPWGRTEAQYF.

The V call is TRBV20-1, the J call TRBJ1-5, with 7 bases lining up with TRBD1. Germline trimming cut 2 bases from V and 0 bases from J; bases unmatched to any gene: 4. This CDR3 contains 15 residues. CDR1 and CDR2 (germline): DFQATT, SNEGSKA (reference sequence). The CDR3 is CSARLTGNSNQPQHF. The CDR3 DNA is TGCAGTGCTAGACTGACAGGGAATAGCAATCAGCCCCAGCATTTT.

The V gene is TRBV18, the J gene TRBJ2-5; 8 bases match TRBD1. Germline CDR1 reads KGHSH; CDR2 reads LQKENI. The CDR3 consists of 15 residues. The J segment lost 5 bases and the V segment lost 6 bases, leaving 11 bases of the junction unmatched. The DNA of the CDR3 is TGTGCCAGCTCGGGAACAGGGGGATCTACGGAGACCCAGTACTTC. Protein sequence: CASSGTGGSTETQYF.

This clonotype was recorded a few times. The chain uses TRBV7-8 and TRBJ2-3; a weak D match, TRBD2 (6 bases). The CDR3 has 14 amino acids. Deletions cut 6 bases from V and 5 bases from J, with 15 bases between. From germline, CDR1 is SGHVS and CDR2 FQNEAQ. The CDR3 nucleotides read TGTGCCAGCAGGAGTGGGGGGAAGGGAGATACGCAGTATTTT. The encoded protein is CASRSGGKGDTQYF.

The chain uses TRBV2 and TRBJ2-7; 12 bases align to TRBD2. The germline gives CDR1 SNHLY, CDR2 FYNNEI. Germline trimming cut 2 bases from V and 5 bases from J; bases unmatched to any gene: 7. This CDR3 region has 16 residues. The CDR3 nucleotides read TGTGCCAGCAGTGAACTAGCGGGAGGGTCATCGGACGAGCAGTACTTC. This gives the protein CASSELAGGSSDEQYF.

Note on this clonotype: Since a much larger clone is just one base distant, this may be a read error. CDR3 sequence reads: CAWSFALRNQPQHF. The DNA of the CDR3 is TGTGCCTGGAGTTTTGCCTTGCGCAATCAGCCCCAGCATTTT. The chain uses TRBV30 and TRBJ1-5; D not certain. Trimming cost V 2 bases and J 2 bases, with 10 bases left between them. Germline V CDR1 and CDR2: GTSNPN, SVGIG (reference sequence). The CDR3 has 14 residues.

This clonotype was seen a handful of times. The rearrangement uses TRBV5-1 and TRBJ2-2; D may be TRBD1 (5 bases). This CDR3 spans 14 amino acids. The germline gives CDR1 SGHRS, CDR2 YFSETQ. Trimming removed 2 bases at V and 7 bases at J, with 12 bases between. CDR3 in DNA: TGCGCCAGCAGCTTCGGGCAGGGCGGCGGGGAGCTGTTTTTT. Protein: CASSFGQGGGELFF. The complete variable domain, with remaining parts taken from reference TRBV5-1 and TRBJ2-2, reads KAGVTQTPRYLIKTRGQQVTLSCSPISGHRSVSWYQQTPGQGLQFLFEYFSETQRNKGNFPGRFSGRQFSNSRSEMNVSTLELGDSALYLCASSFGQGGGELFFGEGSRLTVL.

This chain uses TRBV20-1 with TRBJ1-1; 9 bases map to TRBD1. The ends lost 7 bases at V and 1 base at J; junction bases unmatched: 10. The germline V gene has CDR1 DFQATT and CDR2 SNEGSKA (reference sequence). The CDR3 runs to 15 residues. The CDR3 is CSVRGQGVGNTEAFF. Here the CDR3 DNA reads TGCAGTGTTCGGGGACAGGGAGTGGGGAACACTGAAGCTTTCTTT.

This clonotype has a count of ten or more. The rearrangement links TRBV30 to TRBJ2-7; tentatively, D is TRBD2 (7 bases). The CDR3 spans 16 residues. Trimming removed 4 bases at V and 0 bases at J, with 19 bases between. Germline V CDR1 and CDR2: GTSNPN, SVGIG (reference sequence). CDR3 bases: TGTGCCTGGAAGGCCCGGGGGGCTATAAGCTCCTACGAGCAGTACTTC. Its protein product is CAWKARGAISSYEQYF.

This clonotype was counted only a few times. The chain couples TRBV20-1 to TRBJ1-2; 7 bases line up with TRBD1. V lost 6 bases, J lost 2 bases, and 6 bases stayed unmatched. The CDR3 covers 13 residues. Germline assignment: CDR1 DFQATT and CDR2 SNEGSKA (reference sequence). CDR3 DNA: TGCAGTGCGCCGACGACAGGGAACTATGGCTACACCTTC. Translating gives CSAPTTGNYGYTF.

The V and J genes are TRBV4-1 and TRBJ1-2; 7 bases line up with TRBD1. The CDR3 covers 13 residues. Germline trimming cut 4 bases from V and 5 bases from J; bases unmatched to any gene: 4. Germline-derived CDR1 and CDR2 are MGHRA and YSYEKL. CDR3 region: CASSRDSDYGYTF. The CDR3, as DNA: TGCGCCAGCAGCCGGGACAGTGATTATGGCTACACCTTC.

This clonotype was detected ten times or more. The chain carries TRBV20-1 and TRBJ2-3; maybe TRBD2 (6 bases). This CDR3 is 12 amino acids long. CDR1 is DFQATT and CDR2 is SNEGSKA in the germline V gene (reference sequence). With 6 bases removed from V and 3 bases from J, the gap between germline ends came to 10 bases. The CDR3 sequence is CSAEGTTDTQYF. CDR3 nucleotide sequence: TGCAGTGCCGAGGGGACTACAGATACGCAGTATTTT.

In this sample, this clonotype is medium-sized. The chain links TRBV14 to TRBJ1-1, with TRBD1 matching 7 bases. Trimming removed 3 bases from V and 1 base from J; junction bases left unmatched: 5. CDR3 size: 15 residues. Germline V gives CDR1 SGHDN, CDR2 FVKESK. The CDR3 spells CASSQENRGNTEAFF. The CDR3 coding sequence is TGTGCCAGCAGCCAGGAAAACAGGGGGAACACTGAAGCTTTCTTT.

Ten or more counts support this clonotype. The chain combines TRBV11-2 with TRBJ2-2, with unresolved D. The CDR3 extends over 14 amino acids. CDR1 and CDR2 from the germline V gene are SGHAT and FQNNGV. Trimming took 0 bases from V and 0 from J, leaving 2 bases between them. The CDR3, as DNA: TGTGCCAGCAGCTTAGACCCGAACACCGGGGAGCTGTTTTTT. It translates to CASSLDPNTGELFF.

In this sample, this clonotype turned up a few times. The J gene is TRBJ1-1, the V gene TRBV7-9; D is unresolved. Trimming shortened V by 2 bases and J by 5 bases, and 12 bases separated the two germline ends. CDR1 SEHNR and CDR2 FQNEAQ come from the germline V gene (reference sequence). The CDR3 runs to 14 residues. The CDR3 loop reads CASSLLGGRTEAFF. DNA of the CDR3: TGTGCCAGCAGCTTACTGGGAGGAAGAACTGAAGCTTTCTTT. The complete variable domain, with remaining parts taken from reference TRBV7-9 and TRBJ1-1, reads DTGVSQNPRHKITKRGQNVTFRCDPISEHNRLYWYRQTLGQGPEFLTYFQNEAQLEKSRLLSDRFSAERPKGSFSTLEIQRTEQGDSAMYLCASSLLGGRTEAFFGQGTRLTVV.

The chain couples TRBV15 to TRBJ2-7; D perhaps matches TRBD2 (5 bases). CDR3 length: 14 residues. V shed 0 bases and J shed 3 bases, with 9 bases lying between them. Germline V gives CDR1 LNHNV, CDR2 YYDKDF (reference sequence). The CDR3 DNA is TGTGCCACCAGCAGAGATACGGGATACTACGAGCAGTACTTC. It codes for CATSRDTGYYEQYF.

V gene TRBV6-1 combines with J gene TRBJ1-5; no clear D. Trimming removed 11 bases from V and 0 bases from J, with 14 bases in between. Looked up from germline, CDR1 is MNHNS and CDR2 is SASEGT. The CDR3 runs to 14 residues. The CDR3 DNA is TGTGCCGTTTTGGGTGAATATAGCAATCAGCCCCAGCATTTT. Protein product: CAVLGEYSNQPQHF.

This clonotype was seen ten or more times. The rearrangement uses TRBV20-1 and TRBJ2-5; TRBD2 is a possible D gene (5 bases). Per the germline V gene, CDR1 is DFQATT and CDR2 is SNEGSKA (reference sequence). V was shortened by 0 bases and J by 3 bases, with 17 bases between the two germline ends. CDR3 length: 16 amino acids. The CDR3 loop reads CSARDLEGAMEETQYF. CDR3 bases: TGCAGTGCTAGAGATCTTGAGGGCGCAATGGAAGAGACCCAGTACTTC.

This clonotype occurred many times. The V call is TRBV6-1, the J call TRBJ1-5; D is undetermined. The CDR3 covers 13 residues. The germline gives CDR1 MNHNS, CDR2 SASEGT. V was shortened by 6 bases and J by 6 bases, with 12 bases between the two germline ends. The DNA for the CDR3 is TGTGCCAGCAGCCCCGAGCCCTTTCAGCCCCAGCATTTT. Translating it yields CASSPEPFQPQHF.

The chain uses TRBV6-5 and TRBJ2-7; 8 positions match TRBD1. CDR1 and CDR2 from the germline V gene are MNHEY and SVGAGI. J gave up 3 bases and V 1 base, and 5 bases lay outside the gene matches. The CDR3 consists of 15 residues. The CDR3 sequence is CASSYWQGANYEQYF. Written as DNA, the CDR3 is TGTGCCAGCAGTTACTGGCAGGGGGCCAACTACGAGCAGTACTTC.